Following are 20 T cell receptor beta chains from one sample sequenced in a study of OX40 agonist ivuxolimab in advanced cancers. TCRdb's table, derived via immunoSEQ multiplex PCR, lists solely in-frame clones and lacks some. The sample lists 70,000 to 80,000 clones, roughly 81% occurring once. The material was CD4+ or CD8+ T cells sorted from blood, obtained in a trial of the OX40 agonist ivuxolimab. All receptors derive from an adult with an advanced solid tumor such as melanoma, head and neck, liver or kidney cancer.

The rearrangement links TRBV21-1 to TRBJ2-7. TRBV21-1 is a listed pseudogene. CDR3 size: 12 residues. CDR3 loop: CASSKGIPEQYF. The CDR3 bases are TGTGCCAGCAGCAAAGGAATACCGGAGCAGTACTTC.

The chain joins TRBV7-3 to TRBJ2-1, with a tentative D call TRBD1 (6 bases). This CDR3 is 16 amino acids long. V lost 3 bases, J lost 4 bases, and 16 bases lay in between. The V gene's germline CDR1 is SGHTA and CDR2 FQGTGA. CDR3 sequence (DNA): TGTGCCAGCAGCTTCTTCCCCGGGACAAATTACAATGAGCAGTTCTTC. Protein: CASSFFPGTNYNEQFF.

The chain has TRBV5-6 and TRBJ2-7, with D possibly TRBD1 on 5 matching bases. The V end was cut by 0 bases, the J end by 6 bases, with 16 bases between. The germline V gene has CDR1 SGHDT and CDR2 YYEEEE. This CDR3 has 15 amino acids. CDR3 nucleotide sequence: TGTGCCAGCAGCTTGGTGGATAGGGGTGGCGTCGAGCAGTACTTC. Translating gives CASSLVDRGGVEQYF.

The V gene is TRBV21-1, the J gene TRBJ2-1; the table calls TRBD1, which could not be checked here. TRBV21-1 is marked as a pseudogene. CDR3 length: 19 amino acids. CDR3: CASIPQGASLIASYNEQFF. CDR3 coding DNA: TGTGCCAGCATACCCCAGGGGGCAAGCCTTATCGCTAGTTACAATGAGCAGTTCTTC.

J is TRBJ1-4 and V is TRBV7-2; perhaps TRBD1 as D (5 bases). The CDR3 loop spans 15 amino acids. Deletions cut 5 bases from V and 3 bases from J, with 13 bases between. Germline CDR1 reads SGHTA; CDR2 reads FQGNSA. The CDR3 spells CASSLQWGANEKLFF. CDR3 sequence (DNA): TGTGCCAGCAGCCTCCAGTGGGGGGCTAATGAAAAACTGTTTTTT. The entire variable domain, with the rest obtained from reference TRBV7-2 and TRBJ1-4, is as follows: GAGVSQSPSNKVTEKGKDVELRCDPISGHTALYWYRQSLGQGLEFLIYFQGNSAPDKSGLPSDRFSAERTGGSVSTLTIQRTQQEDSAVYLCASSLQWGANEKLFFGSGTQLSVL.

The V and J genes are TRBV5-1 and TRBJ1-1, with TRBD1 matching over 7 bases. The CDR3 runs 13 residues. Germline V gene data show CDR1 as SGHRS and CDR2 as YFSETQ. Trimming cost V 5 bases and J 4 bases; bases outside gene matches: 5. The CDR3 nucleotides read TGCGCCAGCAGATCTCAGGGGGGCACTGAAGCTTTCTTT. This encodes CASRSQGGTEAFF.

The chain has TRBV11-3 and TRBJ2-3; TRBD2 matches 11 bases. From germline, CDR1 is SGHNT and CDR2 YENEEA. J lost 6 bases, V lost 1 base, and 9 bases had no gene match. The CDR3 is made up of 17 amino acids. The CDR3 DNA is TGTGCCAGCAGCTTAGGGGGGCTAGCGGGAGGAACGGATACGCAGTATTTT. Translation: CASSLGGLAGGTDTQYF.

V usage is TRBV7-8 and J usage is TRBJ2-3; D ambiguous. The CDR3 totals 19 residues. The V gene lost 1 base and the J gene lost 2 bases, with 22 bases spanning the gap. Germline-derived CDR1 and CDR2 are SGHVS and FQNEAQ. For the CDR3, the DNA is TGTGCCAGCAGCTTAGTCGCTCGCTTGGGCCCCTCGTCCACAGATACGCAGTATTTT. Protein: CASSLVARLGPSSTDTQYF.

The chain combines TRBV11-3 with TRBJ1-1; 11 positions match TRBD1. Germline CDR1 is SGHNT and CDR2 is YENEEA. The CDR3 has 16 amino acids. J was trimmed by 2 bases and V by 6 bases; bases with no gene match: 8. This CDR3 is CASSLMGTGGNTEAFF. CDR3 nucleotide sequence: TGTGCCAGCAGTCTCATGGGGACAGGGGGAAACACTGAAGCTTTCTTT. Full variable domain (missing parts from reference TRBV11-3 and TRBJ1-1): EAGVVQSPRYKIIEKKQPVAFWCNPISGHNTLYWYLQNLGQGPELLIRYENEEAVDDSQLPKDRFSAERLKGVDSTLKIQPAELGDSAVYLCASSLMGTGGNTEAFFGQGTRLTVV.

The rearrangement links TRBV5-1 to TRBJ1-3; D gene uncertain. Deletions cut 4 bases from V and 4 bases from J, with 9 bases between. Looked up from germline, CDR1 is SGHRS and CDR2 is YFSETQ. There are 13 residues in the CDR3. CDR3 sequence (DNA): TGCGCCAGCAGCGGAACCGGCGGAAACACCATATATTTT. It is translated as CASSGTGGNTIYF.

V and J are TRBV11-2 and TRBJ1-4, with D possibly matching TRBD1 (5 bases). V was trimmed by 5 bases and J by 7 bases, leaving 11 bases between them. The germline gives CDR1 SGHAT, CDR2 FQNNGV. CDR3 length equals 13 residues. The CDR3 DNA is TGTGCCAGCAGCCAAGGGACGGCTGAAAAACTGTTTTTT. Its protein is CASSQGTAEKLFF.

The genes are TRBV9 and TRBJ2-2; D is unclear. Trimming shortened V by 4 bases and J by 2 bases, and 6 bases separated the two germline ends. Germline V CDR1 and CDR2: SGDLS, YYNGEE. The CDR3 covers 13 residues. CDR3 sequence reads: CASSSFNTGELFF. The CDR3 bases are TGTGCCAGCAGCTCCTTTAACACCGGGGAGCTGTTTTTT.

The rearrangement uses TRBV11-2 and TRBJ2-4, with TRBD1 as a possible D gene (5 bases). The ends were cut back, 5 bases at V and 4 bases at J, with 12 bases in the middle. The CDR3 has 14 residues. CDR1 is SGHAT and CDR2 is FQNNGV in the germline V gene. CDR3: CASSHGGAKNIQYF. The CDR3 DNA reads as TGTGCCAGCAGCCATGGTGGGGCAAAAAACATTCAGTACTTC. The full variable domain, its missing parts supplied by reference TRBV11-2 and TRBJ2-4, is EAGVAQSPRYKIIEKRQSVAFWCNPISGHATLYWYQQILGQGPKLLIQFQNNGVVDDSQLPKDRFSAERLKGVDSTLKIQPAKLEDSAVYLCASSHGGAKNIQYFGAGTRLSVL.

The chain joins TRBV29-1 to TRBJ2-3; D possibly corresponds to TRBD1 (5 bases). CDR1 and CDR2 from the germline V gene are SQVTM and ANQGSEA. CDR3 length equals 13 residues. V dropped 0 bases and J dropped 6 bases, with 10 bases sitting between them. The CDR3 nucleotides are TGCAGCGTTGAAGATGCTGGGGCCGATACGCAGTATTTT. This translates into CSVEDAGADTQYF.

The rearrangement links TRBV11-3 to TRBJ1-2; TRBD1 aligns across 9 bases. V gave up 5 bases and J gave up 3 bases; unmatched junction bases: 13. Germline CDR1 and CDR2: SGHNT and YENEEA. This CDR3 is 17 amino acids long. CDR3 in DNA: TGTGCCAGCAGCCTAAGTTTTAGGACAGGGGCGGACTATGGCTACACCTTC. Amino acid sequence: CASSLSFRTGADYGYTF.

The chain joins TRBV9 to TRBJ2-7, with 8 bases identical to TRBD2. This CDR3 is 14 amino acids long. The J segment lost 5 bases and the V segment lost 0 bases, leaving 4 bases of the junction unmatched. Germline CDR1 reads SGDLS; CDR2 reads YYNGEE. The CDR3 loop is CASSVGREGDEQYF. The DNA for the CDR3 is TGTGCCAGCAGCGTAGGCCGGGAGGGGGACGAGCAGTACTTC.

The CDR3 protein is CASSPYKGTETNTEAFF. The CDR3 nucleotides are TGCGCCAGCAGCCCATACAAAGGGACAGAGACAAACACTGAAGCTTTCTTT. The J gene is TRBJ1-1, the V gene TRBV4-3; TRBD1 aligns across 7 bases. V trimming: 4 bases; J trimming: 2 bases; junction bases outside the gene matches: 13. Germline-derived CDR1 and CDR2 are LGHNA and YSLEER. This CDR3 is built from 17 residues.

The rearrangement uses TRBV10-3 and TRBJ1-3; 9 nucleotides agree with TRBD1. The CDR3 extends over 15 amino acids. Germline loops: CDR1 ENHRY, CDR2 SYGVKD. V dropped 6 bases and J dropped 0; count of bases not matched to a gene: 3. The CDR3 loop reads CAIRKGQGSGNTIYF. CDR3 in DNA: TGTGCCATCAGGAAGGGACAGGGCTCTGGAAACACCATATATTTT.

The chain employs TRBV7-3 and TRBJ2-3, with D hard to call. The CDR3 spans 13 residues. Trimming took off 0 bases at V and 3 bases at J, with 4 bases between the two ends. CDR1 is SGHTA and CDR2 is FQGTGA in the germline V gene. This chain's CDR3 is CASSLTNTDTQYF. For the CDR3, the DNA is TGTGCCAGCAGCTTAACGAATACAGATACGCAGTATTTT.

The CDR3 loop is CASSFSSLQETQYF. For the CDR3, the DNA is TGTGCCAGCAGCTTCTCGTCGCTCCAAGAGACCCAGTACTTC. The chain joins TRBV7-8 to TRBJ2-5; D uncertain. The CDR3 has 14 residues. Germline V gives CDR1 SGHVS, CDR2 FQNEAQ. Trimming cost V 3 bases and J 1 base, with 9 bases left between them.